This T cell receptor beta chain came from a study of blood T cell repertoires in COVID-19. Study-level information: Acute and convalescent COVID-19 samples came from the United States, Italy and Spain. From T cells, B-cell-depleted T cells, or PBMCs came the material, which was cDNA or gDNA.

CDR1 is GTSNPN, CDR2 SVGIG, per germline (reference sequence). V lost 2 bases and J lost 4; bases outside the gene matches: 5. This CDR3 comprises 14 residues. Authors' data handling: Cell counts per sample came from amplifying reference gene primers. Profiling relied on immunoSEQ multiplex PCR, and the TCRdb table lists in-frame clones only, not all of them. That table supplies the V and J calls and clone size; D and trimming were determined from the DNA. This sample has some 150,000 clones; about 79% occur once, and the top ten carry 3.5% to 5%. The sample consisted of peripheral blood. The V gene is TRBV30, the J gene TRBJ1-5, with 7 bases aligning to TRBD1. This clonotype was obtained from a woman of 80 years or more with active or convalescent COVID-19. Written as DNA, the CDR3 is TGTGCCTGGAGTCAGGGGACAGTTAATCAGCCCCAGCATTTT. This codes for CAWSQGTVNQPQHF.